The source of this T cell receptor (beta chain) is a study of graft-versus-host responses after intestinal transplantation. Across the study: Those transplanted obtained multivisceral, liver-intestinal, or isolated intestinal grafts. The whole recipient group had anti-thymocyte globulin induction followed by tacrolimus and steroids for around three years. General study points: Early post-transplant declines in HvG were associated with peak levels of circulating GvH clones. Analysis identified GvH clones in recipient marrow, with some appearing first in ileum or blood.

Repertoires were generated with immunoSEQ multiplex PCR, while TCRdb's copy carries only in-frame clones and drops some. This table has tens of thousands of clones, 75% to 90% appearing once. Trimming pared 8 bases from V and 2 bases from J, leaving 12 bases between. The CDR3 sequence is 13 residues long. Germline lookup yields CDR1 MNHEY and CDR2 SMNVEV (reference sequence). For this clone: What it recognizes is unknown.

This chain uses TRBV27 with TRBJ1-2; D remains ambiguous. The sequence derives from a human patient who received an intestinal transplant, so some T cells may come from the graft donor. The sequencing here drew on PBMCs, taken 28 days after intestinal transplant. The CDR3 DNA reads as TGTGCCAGCGGTTCGGGGTCGAACTATGGCTACACCTTC. This translates into CASGSGSNYGYTF.